The 32 T cell receptor beta chains given below trace back to one sample, sequenced in a study of early T cells in non-severe SARS-CoV-2 infection. TCRdb re-analysed the 5' RACE reads in MiXCR, keeping a single row per CDR3 protein. This sample has 80,000 or so distinct CDR3 sequences, with 15% to 17% found just once. The sequenced sample was whole blood. The receptors were sampled from an adult who was a healthcare worker with PCR-confirmed SARS-CoV-2 infection or an uninfected control (not recorded which).

This clonotype was counted ten times or more. The V gene is TRBV9, the J gene TRBJ1-1; the match to TRBD1 covers 7 bases. J gave up 2 bases and V 4 bases, and 8 bases lay outside the gene matches. Germline-derived CDR1 and CDR2 are SGDLS and YYNGEE. CDR3 length: 15 amino acids. CDR3 DNA sequence: TGTGCCAGCAGCCCCCGAGGACAGGTCAACACTGAAGCTTTCTTT. It encodes CASSPRGQVNTEAFF.

This clonotype has only a few counts. V and J are TRBV7-2 and TRBJ2-3, with D hard to call. Deletions cut 2 bases from V and 6 bases from J, with 6 bases between. The germline V gene has CDR1 SGHTA and CDR2 FQGNSA. The CDR3 runs to 12 residues. Written as DNA, the CDR3 is TGTGCCAGCAGCTTAATGCTCGATACGCAGTATTTT. Its translation is CASSLMLDTQYF.

V is TRBV4-2 and J is TRBJ2-1, with D possibly called TRBD1 or TRBD2 (5 bases each). Germline CDR1 LGHNA, CDR2 YNFKEQ. CDR3 length: 14 amino acids. V gave up 5 bases and J gave up 7 bases, with 15 bases separating them. CDR3 residues: CASSSEDKSNEQFF. As DNA, the CDR3 is TGTGCCAGCAGCTCGGAGGACAAATCAAATGAGCAGTTCTTC.

The chain joins TRBV5-1 to TRBJ2-5; no clear D. The CDR3 has 12 amino acids. CDR1 and CDR2 from the germline V gene are SGHRS and YFSETQ. V lost 0 bases to trimming and J lost 4 bases, with 4 bases between them. The CDR3 here is CASSLAAETQYF. In DNA, the CDR3 is TGCGCCAGCAGCTTGGCCGCAGAGACCCAGTACTTC.

Only a few counts were recorded for this clonotype. This chain joins TRBV6-5 and TRBJ1-1, with no clear D. With 2 bases removed from V and 4 bases from J, the gap between germline ends came to 8 bases. The CDR3 sequence is 13 residues long. Germline V gives CDR1 MNHEY, CDR2 SVGAGI. The CDR3 region has the DNA TGTGCCAGCAGTTACGAGCCCCTCACTGAAGCTTTCTTT. The encoded protein is CASSYEPLTEAFF.

This chain joins TRBV19 and TRBJ1-6, with a tentative D call TRBD1 (5 bases). The CDR3 sequence is 15 residues long. The germline V gene has CDR1 LNHDA and CDR2 SQIVND (reference sequence). V lost 3 bases to trimming and J lost 6 bases, with 12 bases between them. As DNA, the CDR3 is TGTGCCAGTAGTATCTGGGCAGGGCGTAATTCACCCCTCCACTTT. Its translation is CASSIWAGRNSPLHF.

This clonotype was observed many times. V usage is TRBV7-3 and J usage is TRBJ2-3; TRBD2 matches 7 bases. The ends lost 1 base at V and 5 bases at J; junction bases unmatched: 6. The CDR3 is 15 amino acids. CDR1 SGHTA and CDR2 FQGTGA come from the germline V gene. The CDR3 DNA reads TGTGCCAGCAGCTTAAGTGGGGGGGAGATAGATACGCAGTATTTT. It yields the protein CASSLSGGEIDTQYF.

This clonotype was counted a few times. The chain carries TRBV6-5 and TRBJ2-3; weak D call: TRBD1 (5 bases). Germline V CDR1 and CDR2: MNHEY, SVGAGI. V was trimmed by 4 bases and J by 6 bases, leaving 11 bases between them. The CDR3 covers 13 residues. The CDR3 coding sequence is TGTGCCAGCAGTTTGGGCAGGGTGGATACGCAGTATTTT. It translates to CASSLGRVDTQYF.

The chain recombines TRBV20-1 with TRBJ2-7; D is unclear. Germline CDR1 is DFQATT and CDR2 is SNEGSKA (reference sequence). Deletions cut 1 base from V and 3 bases from J, with 4 bases between. There are 11 residues in the CDR3. The CDR3 nucleotides are TGCAGTGCTAGAGTGGGCTACGAGCAGTACTTC. Amino acid sequence: CSARVGYEQYF.

This rearrangement joins TRBV20-1 to TRBJ2-3, with a weak D call TRBD1 (6 bases). Trimming took off 4 bases at V and 0 bases at J, with 11 bases between the two ends. CDR1 and CDR2 from the germline V gene are DFQATT and SNEGSKA (reference sequence). This CDR3 has 14 residues. The CDR3 spells CSATLTGSTDTQYF. The DNA for the CDR3 is TGCAGTGCTACCCTAACAGGGAGCACAGATACGCAGTATTTT.

This clonotype has more than one count but fewer than ten. This rearrangement joins TRBV12-3 or TRBV12-4 to TRBJ1-4; D perhaps matches TRBD1 (6 bases). With 6 bases removed from V and 4 bases from J, the gap between germline ends came to 18 bases. CDR3 size: 16 residues. CDR3 nucleotide sequence: TGTGCCAGCAGCTCGCTTCAAGGGGGTGGTAATGAAAAACTGTTTTTT. Protein: CASSSLQGGGNEKLFF.

V gene TRBV12-3 or TRBV12-4 combines with J gene TRBJ2-5; 8 nucleotides align to TRBD1. The CDR3 is made up of 13 amino acids. Trimming took 6 bases from V and 4 from J; bases not matched to a gene: 4. As DNA, the CDR3 is TGTGCCAGCAGAGGGACAGGCCGAGAGACCCAGTACTTC. Protein: CASRGTGRETQYF.

This clonotype has a handful of counts. The chain uses TRBV4-1 and TRBJ1-2; D ambiguous. This CDR3 is built from 13 residues. Trimming stripped 0 bases from V and 4 bases from J, with 6 bases between. CDR1 is MGHRA and CDR2 is YSYEKL in the germline V gene. CDR3 in DNA: TGCGCCAGCAGCCAAGAGTCTGGCTATGGCTACACCTTC. Its protein is CASSQESGYGYTF.

This sequence joins TRBV20-1 and TRBJ2-1; 8 nucleotides match TRBD2. The germline V gene has CDR1 DFQATT and CDR2 SNEGSKA (reference sequence). Trimming removed 3 bases from V and 8 bases from J; junction bases left unmatched: 12. CDR3 size: 15 residues. The CDR3 DNA reads as TGCAGTGCTAGTTCGTATGCGGGAGGATGGGATGAGCAGTTCTTC. Encoded protein: CSASSYAGGWDEQFF.

This clonotype was detected ten times or more. The V and J genes are TRBV19 and TRBJ2-7; 10 bases map to TRBD1. J gave up 4 bases and V 5 bases, and 5 bases lay outside the gene matches. The CDR3 totals 14 residues. CDR1 LNHDA and CDR2 SQIVND come from the germline V gene (reference sequence). The CDR3 coding sequence is TGTGCCAGTAGTTCCGGGACAGGGGTTTACGAGCAGTACTTC. Protein: CASSSGTGVYEQYF.

This clonotype was seen a few times. This chain connects TRBV12-5 to TRBJ2-7, with 8 nucleotides matching TRBD1. V shed 6 bases and J 7 bases; nucleotides not matched to a gene: 8. CDR1 and CDR2 from the germline V gene are LGHNT and FRNRAP. The CDR3 sequence is 13 residues long. The DNA of the CDR3 is TGTGCTAGTGGCTTTGGACAGGGATGGGAGCAGTACTTC. Translated, it gives CASGFGQGWEQYF. Based on the CDR3 plus reference TRBV12-5 and TRBJ2-7, the full variable domain is DARVTQTPRHKVTEMGQEVTMRCQPILGHNTVFWYRQTMMQGLELLAYFRNRAPLDDSGMPKDRFSAEMPDATLATLKIQPSEPRDSAVYFCASGFGQGWEQYFGPGTRLTVT.

The chain has TRBV12-3 or TRBV12-4 and TRBJ2-3; the D gene is possibly TRBD1 (6 bases). V lost 6 bases, J lost 1 base, and 17 bases lay in between. The CDR3 consists of 16 residues. The chain's CDR3 is CASSAHRVDGTDTQYF. The CDR3 DNA reads as TGTGCCAGCAGCGCACACAGGGTCGATGGCACAGATACGCAGTATTTT.

The CDR3 loop reads CASSLYGGSTDTQYF. The CDR3 DNA sequence: TGTGCCAGCAGCTTATACGGAGGTAGCACAGATACGCAGTATTTT. The V call is TRBV7-2, the J call TRBJ2-3; tentative D call: TRBD2 (5 bases). The germline gives CDR1 SGHTA, CDR2 FQGNSA. Trimming pared 2 bases from V and 0 bases from J, leaving 9 bases between. The length of the CDR3 is 15 residues. Full variable domain (rest looked up from reference TRBV7-2 and TRBJ2-3): GAGVSQSPSNKVTEKGKDVELRCDPISGHTALYWYRQSLGQGLEFLIYFQGNSAPDKSGLPSDRFSAERTGGSVSTLTIQRTQQEDSAVYLCASSLYGGSTDTQYFGPGTRLTVL.

Many counts were recorded for this clonotype. The V gene is TRBV10-1, the J gene TRBJ2-5; D tentatively reads TRBD1 or TRBD2 (6 bases each). Germline V lookup: CDR1 WNHNN, CDR2 SYGVQD (reference sequence). The CDR3 extends over 13 amino acids. V dropped 5 bases and J dropped 5 bases, with 12 bases sitting between them. The CDR3 DNA is TGCGCCAGCAGTCCGGGGGCCTGGGAGACCCAGTACTTC. This codes for CASSPGAWETQYF.

This clonotype was observed a handful of times. V gene TRBV11-2 combines with J gene TRBJ2-2; 11 bases fit TRBD2. V was pared by 7 bases and J by 4 bases, with 5 bases of the junction left unmatched. Germline V gene sequence: CDR1 SGHAT, CDR2 FQNNGV. CDR3 length: 15 amino acids. This chain's CDR3 is CASTPGLAGTGELFF. Here the CDR3 DNA reads TGTGCCAGCACCCCAGGACTAGCGGGCACCGGGGAGCTGTTTTTT.

This rearrangement joins TRBV7-3 to TRBJ1-1; a possible D gene is TRBD1 (5 bases). Trimming left V 2 bases short and J 7 bases short, with 11 bases between. Germline lookup yields CDR1 SGHTA and CDR2 FQGTGA. The CDR3 runs to 13 residues. CDR3 protein: CASSLWLGVEAFF. In DNA form, the CDR3 reads TGTGCCAGCAGCTTATGGTTAGGGGTTGAAGCTTTCTTT.

The chain has TRBV5-6 and TRBJ2-5; D remains ambiguous. The CDR3 loop spans 12 amino acids. The germline V gene has CDR1 SGHDT and CDR2 YYEEEE. The V end was cut by 1 base, the J end by 2 bases, with 3 bases between. CDR3 protein: CASSLLQETQYF. CDR3 DNA sequence: TGTGCCAGCAGCTTGCTACAAGAGACCCAGTACTTC.

This clonotype has just a few counts. The chain employs TRBV12-5 and TRBJ2-7; 8 bases agree with TRBD1. In germline, CDR1 is LGHNT, CDR2 FRNRAP. The V segment lost 6 bases and the J segment 4 bases; nucleotides outside the gene matches: 11. The CDR3 extends over 15 amino acids. For the CDR3, the DNA is TGTGCTAGTGGCCCCACCGGACAGGGACCGTACGAGCAGTACTTC. Translating gives CASGPTGQGPYEQYF. Full variable domain (missing parts from reference TRBV12-5 and TRBJ2-7): DARVTQTPRHKVTEMGQEVTMRCQPILGHNTVFWYRQTMMQGLELLAYFRNRAPLDDSGMPKDRFSAEMPDATLATLKIQPSEPRDSAVYFCASGPTGQGPYEQYFGPGTRLTVT.

This clonotype appeared many times. CDR3 residues: CASRNRITGELFF. The CDR3 DNA sequence: TGTGCCAGCAGGAACCGGATTACCGGGGAGCTGTTTTTT. This rearrangement joins TRBV7-9 to TRBJ2-2; no clear D gene. V shed 6 bases and J shed 5 bases, with 10 bases lying between them. Germline V CDR1 and CDR2: SEHNR, FQNEAQ (reference sequence). The CDR3 spans 13 residues.

This clonotype was observed a few times. This chain links TRBV24-1 with TRBJ2-1; 8 bases map to TRBD2. J gave up 4 bases and V 3 bases, and 4 bases lay outside the gene matches. The CDR3 is made up of 15 amino acids. CDR1 and CDR2 from the germline V gene are KGHDR and SFDVKD. CDR3 in amino acids: CATSDTGTRYNEQFF. The DNA for the CDR3 is TGTGCCACCAGTGATACCGGGACTAGATACAATGAGCAGTTCTTC.

This clonotype was picked up many times. The chain combines TRBV5-1 with TRBJ2-5, with D maybe TRBD2 (6 bases). This CDR3 spans 13 amino acids. The germline V gene encodes CDR1 SGHRS and CDR2 YFSETQ. V gave up 7 bases and J gave up 4 bases, with 14 bases separating them. The CDR3 reads CASANYGGETQYF. In nucleotides, the CDR3 is TGCGCCAGCGCTAACTACGGGGGAGAGACCCAGTACTTC.

This clonotype was seen only a few times. The rearrangement uses TRBV7-2 and TRBJ2-3; 10 nucleotides line up with TRBD2. There are 18 residues in the CDR3. J lost 4 bases, V lost 2 bases, and 12 bases had no gene match. Germline CDR1 reads SGHTA; CDR2 reads FQGNSA. The CDR3 region has the DNA TGTGCCAGCAGCTTATACCTCCTAACTAGCGGGAAAGCAGATACGCAGTATTTT. This translates into CASSLYLLTSGKADTQYF.

This clonotype showed up many times. This rearrangement joins TRBV7-9 to TRBJ2-7; 10 bases line up with TRBD2. V was clipped by 5 bases and J by 3 bases; unmatched bases: 7. Germline lookup yields CDR1 SEHNR and CDR2 FQNEAQ (reference sequence). This CDR3 has 15 residues. As DNA, the CDR3 is TGTGCCAGCAGCCCTCCTAGCGGGGGCGTCTACGAGCAGTACTTC. As protein: CASSPPSGGVYEQYF.

This clonotype was observed at least ten times. The conserved phenylalanine or tryptophan normally closing the CDR3 is absent here, so this likely arose from a read error. The DNA is left out, because the CDR3 cannot be placed on it with certainty; the CDR3 is given as TCRdb lists it. The chain is built from TRBV12-3 or TRBV12-4 and TRBJ2-1; the table assigns TRBD2, which was not confirmed against the DNA. With termini counted, the CDR3 has 13 amino acids. CDR3 loop: CASSLRGSGVPQI.

This clonotype appeared a few times. The chain couples TRBV29-1 to TRBJ2-3, with D possibly being TRBD1 (6 bases). V was clipped by 4 bases and J by 5 bases, with 10 bases between them. The CDR3 has 12 residues. Germline CDR1 reads SQVTM; CDR2 reads ANQGSEA. CDR3 region: CSVVGGGDTQYF. The DNA of the CDR3 is TGCAGCGTTGTTGGGGGCGGAGATACGCAGTATTTT.

The rearrangement links TRBV6-1 to TRBJ2-7, with D maybe TRBD1 (5 bases). Trimming pared 1 base from V and 2 bases from J, leaving 6 bases between. The CDR3 consists of 13 residues. CDR1 is MNHNS and CDR2 is SASEGT in the germline V gene. Here the CDR3 DNA reads TGTGCCAGCAGTGAAGGACAGCCCTACGAGCAGTACTTC. Protein: CASSEGQPYEQYF.

This clonotype was seen more than once but under ten times. The chain has TRBV19 and TRBJ2-1, with D perhaps matching TRBD1 (6 bases). V shed 5 bases and J shed 1 base, with 9 bases lying between them. The CDR3 loop spans 14 amino acids. Germline values: CDR1 LNHDA, CDR2 SQIVND (reference sequence). In DNA form, the CDR3 reads TGTGCCAGTAGTGTTGACAGGTCCTACAATGAGCAGTTCTTC. Amino acid sequence: CASSVDRSYNEQFF.